Reported below is one TCR beta chain. Mismatch with germline at one junction end may stem from a read error. Each CDR3 protein is one row after TCRdb ran MiXCR on the PCR reads. Found here are fewer than 20,000 distinct CDR3 sequences, around 53% of them singletons; the top ten hold around 55%. The sample originates from a study of CD4 and CD8 cells across lung adenocarcinoma regions. Germline values: CDR1 MGHRA, CDR2 YSYEKL. The CDR3 loop spans 16 amino acids. This chain links TRBV4-1 with TRBJ2-5; 10 bases agree with TRBD2. The source material was CD8+ T cells from the center of a lung tumor. The clonotype originates from a female donor with lung adenocarcinoma. The CD4 and CD8 labels of this study may be unreliable. CDR3 protein: CASSQGASGSQETQYF. As DNA, the CDR3 is TGCGCCAGTAGCCAAGGTGCTAGCGGGAGCCAAGAGACCCAGTACTTC.